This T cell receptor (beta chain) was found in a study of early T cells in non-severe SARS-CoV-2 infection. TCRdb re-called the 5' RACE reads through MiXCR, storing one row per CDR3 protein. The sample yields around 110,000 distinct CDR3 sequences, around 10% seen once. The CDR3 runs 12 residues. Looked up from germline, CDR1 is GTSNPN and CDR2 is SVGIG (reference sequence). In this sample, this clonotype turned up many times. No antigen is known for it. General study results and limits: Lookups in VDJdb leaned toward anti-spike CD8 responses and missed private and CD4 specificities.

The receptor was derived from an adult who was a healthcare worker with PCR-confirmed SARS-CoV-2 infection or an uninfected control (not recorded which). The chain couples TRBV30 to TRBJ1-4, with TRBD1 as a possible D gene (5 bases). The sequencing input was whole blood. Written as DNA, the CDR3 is TGTGCTACTCCAGGGATTGGTGAAAAACTGTTTTTT. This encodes CATPGIGEKLFF.